Shown below are 9 T cell receptor beta chains from a single sample sequenced in a study of breast tumors, draining lymph nodes, adjacent tissues. Samples came from axillary lymph nodes draining the breast cancer. One entry per CDR3 protein results from TCRdb running MiXCR on the multiplex PCR reads. The profile covers 190,000 or so distinct CDR3 sequences, with over 25% appearing a single time and about 4.3% taken by the ten largest. Material for sequencing was axillary lymph node tissue. The receptors shown here come from a female donor with breast cancer. Some clones in this sample may be carry-over from other donors' samples.

A note on this clonotype: A read error is possible here, since a much larger clone lies one base away. The rearrangement links TRBV6-5 to TRBJ1-2; D gene uncertain. This CDR3 comprises 15 residues. The germline V gene has CDR1 MNHEY and CDR2 SVGAGI. The CDR3 here is CASSHSRESVGGHTF. CDR3 coding DNA: TGTGCCAGCAGTCACTCGCGCGAGTCGGTGGGTGGCCACACCTTC.

This clonotype was found many times. The V gene is TRBV7-2, the J gene TRBJ2-1; 11 nucleotides line up with TRBD2. The CDR3 covers 14 residues. Trimming cost V 8 bases and J 4 bases; bases outside gene matches: 4. Per germline, CDR1 SGHTA and CDR2 FQGNSA. The CDR3 sequence: CASGASGGYNEQFF. CDR3 in DNA: TGTGCCAGCGGGGCTAGCGGGGGGTACAATGAGCAGTTCTTC.

Worth noting for this clonotype: A read error may explain this, as a much larger clone is one base away. The chain has TRBV6-2 or TRBV6-3 and TRBJ1-6; D perhaps matches TRBD1 (5 bases). Germline CDR1 reads MNHEY; CDR2 reads SVGEGT. The CDR3 runs 16 residues. V was shortened by 6 bases and J by 4 bases, with 16 bases between the two germline ends. The CDR3 DNA reads as TGTGCCAGCAGACCCTCCGGGACTTCTTATAATTCACCCCTCCACTTT. Residues: CASRPSGTSYNSPLHF.

In this sample, this clonotype turned up a few times. A much more abundant neighbour one base away suggests this may be a read error. The chain recombines TRBV6-6 with TRBJ2-5; a possible D gene is TRBD2 (5 bases). Germline CDR1 and CDR2: MNHNY and SVGAGI (reference sequence). With 6 bases removed from V and 5 bases from J, the gap between germline ends came to 19 bases. This CDR3 contains 15 residues. In DNA form, the CDR3 reads TGTGCCAGCAGGCGCCGCGCCCTAGAGCGGGAGACCCAGTACTTC. Its translation: CASRRRALERETQYF.

Note on this clonotype: A much bigger clone sits one base away, suggesting this may be a read error. This chain joins TRBV20-1 and TRBJ2-5; the match to TRBD1 covers 8 bases. This CDR3 has 12 residues. CDR1 is DFQATT, CDR2 SNEGSKA, per germline (reference sequence). CDR3: CSAQGARETQSF. CDR3 coding DNA: TGCAGTGCGCAGGGGGCTCGAGAGACCCAGTCCTTC.

In this sample, this clonotype turned up a few times. A much more abundant neighbour one base away suggests this may be a read error. This chain connects TRBV20-1 to TRBJ2-7; TRBD2 might be the D (6 bases). Looked up from germline, CDR1 is DFQATT and CDR2 is SNEGSKA (reference sequence). The V end lost 6 bases, the J end lost 6 bases, and 21 bases lay between the germline ends. The CDR3 sequence is 14 residues long. The CDR3 DNA follows: TGCAGTGCGGCCCCGGGGACTTCCCACTCCGAGCAGTACTTC. Its translation: CSAAPGTSHSEQYF.

This clonotype was recorded a few times. This sequence joins TRBV12-3 or TRBV12-4 and TRBJ2-7, with 8 bases aligning to TRBD2. The CDR3 sequence is 14 residues long. The ends lost 9 bases at V and 0 bases at J; junction bases unmatched: 7. The CDR3 loop is CASSGGGASYEQYF. The DNA of the CDR3 is TGTGCCAGTTCGGGGGGGGGGGCCTCCTACGAGCAGTACTTC.

This clonotype came up many times. The V gene is TRBV7-2, the J gene TRBJ2-3, with 7 bases identical to TRBD2. The J segment lost 0 bases and the V segment lost 1 base, leaving 13 bases of the junction unmatched. The CDR3 is made up of 19 amino acids. Germline lookup yields CDR1 SGHTA and CDR2 FQGNSA. CDR3 sequence reads: CASSLGMLGWGGSTDTQYF. The DNA for the CDR3 is TGTGCCAGCAGCTTAGGGATGTTGGGTTGGGGGGGGAGCACAGATACGCAGTATTTT. Complete variable domain (other parts from reference TRBV7-2 and TRBJ2-3): GAGVSQSPSNKVTEKGKDVELRCDPISGHTALYWYRQSLGQGLEFLIYFQGNSAPDKSGLPSDRFSAERTGGSVSTLTIQRTQQEDSAVYLCASSLGMLGWGGSTDTQYFGPGTRLTVL.

This clonotype has only a few counts. This clone may be a read error of a much larger clone one base away. The V gene is TRBV12-3 or TRBV12-4, the J gene TRBJ1-2; D ambiguous. The CDR3 has 15 amino acids. V was shortened by 3 bases and J by 0 bases, with 11 bases between the two germline ends. CDR3 sequence reads: CASSFTDRSNYGYTF. The CDR3 DNA sequence: TGTGCCAGCAGTTTCACGGACCGTTCTAACTATGGCTACACCTTC.